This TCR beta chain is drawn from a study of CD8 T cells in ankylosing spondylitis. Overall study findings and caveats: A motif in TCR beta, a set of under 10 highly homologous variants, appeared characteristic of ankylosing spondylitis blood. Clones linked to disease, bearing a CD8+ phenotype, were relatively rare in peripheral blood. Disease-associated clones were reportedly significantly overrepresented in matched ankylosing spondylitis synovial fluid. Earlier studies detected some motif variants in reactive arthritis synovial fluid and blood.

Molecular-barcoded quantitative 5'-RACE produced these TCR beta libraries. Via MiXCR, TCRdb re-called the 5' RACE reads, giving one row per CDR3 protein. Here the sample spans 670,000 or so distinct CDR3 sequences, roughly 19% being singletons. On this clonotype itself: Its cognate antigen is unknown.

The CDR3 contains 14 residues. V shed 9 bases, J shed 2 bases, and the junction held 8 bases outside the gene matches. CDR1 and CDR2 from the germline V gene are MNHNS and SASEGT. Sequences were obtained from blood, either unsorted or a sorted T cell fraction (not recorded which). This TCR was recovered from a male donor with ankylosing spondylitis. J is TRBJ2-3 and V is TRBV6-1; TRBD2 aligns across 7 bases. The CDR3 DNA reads TGTGCCAGTAGACCGGGGGGACTCACAGATACGCAGTATTTT. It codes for CASRPGGLTDTQYF.